The 9 T cell receptor beta chains given below trace back to one sample, sequenced in a study of T cells in Graves' hyperthyroidism and ophthalmopathy. TCR beta CDR3 regions were amplified from RNA transcripts. Primed by the HTBI set, a first-round RT-PCR was run on the TCR CDR3. TCRdb re-called the multiplex PCR reads with MiXCR, one entry per CDR3 protein. Among 360,000 or so distinct CDR3 sequences listed, 15% to 20% were seen once. The sequencing sample was made of blood. All receptors come from a woman in her thirties or forties with Graves' ophthalmopathy.

This clonotype was seen repeatedly, ten times or more. CDR3 region: CASSDPLWGNQPQHF. CDR3 sequence (DNA): TGCGCCAGCAGTGACCCCTTATGGGGCAATCAGCCCCAGCATTTT. The genes are TRBV10-2 and TRBJ1-5; unclear D gene. V was cut by 3 bases and J by 2 bases, with 11 bases left in between. Germline values: CDR1 WSHSY, CDR2 SAAADI. There are 15 residues in the CDR3.

The sample holds many counts of this clonotype. The rearrangement uses TRBV6-2 or TRBV6-3 and TRBJ1-3; D gene ambiguous. Trimming left V 2 bases short and J 4 bases short, with 15 bases between. This CDR3 is built from 16 residues. CDR1 is MNHEY and CDR2 is SVGEGT in the germline V gene. This chain's CDR3 is CASSYDRGRGGNTIYF. CDR3 DNA: TGTGCCAGCAGTTACGATCGTGGGCGAGGAGGAAACACCATATATTTT.

This clonotype was found many times. The chain employs TRBV20-1 and TRBJ2-7; 8 positions agree with TRBD2. Germline V gives CDR1 DFQATT, CDR2 SNEGSKA (reference sequence). V shed 0 bases and J 3 bases; nucleotides not matched to a gene: 10. There are 16 residues in the CDR3. CDR3: CSARDFGTRVFYEQYF. The CDR3 bases are TGCAGTGCTAGAGATTTTGGGACTAGAGTCTTCTACGAGCAGTACTTC.

This clonotype has ten or more counts. The chain uses TRBV6-2 or TRBV6-3 and TRBJ2-7, with unresolved D. The V gene's germline CDR1 is MNHEY and CDR2 SVGEGT. The CDR3 sequence is 12 residues long. V dropped 2 bases and J dropped 1 base, with 3 bases sitting between them. DNA for the CDR3: TGTGCCAGCAGTTACATGTCCTACGAGCAGTACTTC. Encoded protein: CASSYMSYEQYF.

This clonotype was seen repeatedly, ten times or more. The chain recombines TRBV20-1 with TRBJ2-5; D possibly corresponds to TRBD2 (6 bases). V was trimmed by 0 bases and J by 2 bases, leaving 16 bases between them. This CDR3 has 16 residues. Germline V lookup: CDR1 DFQATT, CDR2 SNEGSKA (reference sequence). The CDR3 is CSARDGAGFPQETQYF. CDR3 sequence (DNA): TGCAGTGCTAGAGATGGGGCGGGATTTCCGCAAGAGACCCAGTACTTC.

At least ten counts were recorded for this clonotype. The rearrangement uses TRBV11-2 and TRBJ2-7; no firm D call. V gave up 1 base and J gave up 4 bases, with 11 bases separating them. Germline V gives CDR1 SGHAT, CDR2 FQNNGV. This CDR3 comprises 14 residues. The CDR3 nucleotides are TGTGCCAGCAGCTTAGTGGGCTATGATTACGAGCAGTACTTC. As protein: CASSLVGYDYEQYF.

This chain joins TRBV7-2 and TRBJ1-1, with D perhaps TRBD1 (5 bases). CDR1 SGHTA and CDR2 FQGNSA come from the germline V gene. The CDR3 extends over 16 amino acids. V was pared by 0 bases and J by 0 bases, with 11 bases between. CDR3 sequence (DNA): TGTGCCAGCAGCTTAGCGCAGGGTCTAATGAACACTGAAGCTTTCTTT. This translates into CASSLAQGLMNTEAFF.

The V call is TRBV27, the J call TRBJ1-5; 11 bases agree with TRBD1. The V gene's germline CDR1 is MNHEY and CDR2 SMNVEV (reference sequence). V shed 4 bases, J shed 3 bases, and the junction held 5 bases outside the gene matches. The CDR3 spans 16 residues. The CDR3 sequence is CASSWDRGSTNQPQHF. CDR3 DNA sequence: TGTGCCAGCAGTTGGGACAGGGGGTCGACCAATCAGCCCCAGCATTTT.

This clonotype was seen ten or more times. The V gene is TRBV20-1, the J gene TRBJ2-5; D ambiguous. The germline gives CDR1 DFQATT, CDR2 SNEGSKA (reference sequence). Trimming stripped 5 bases from V and 1 base from J, with 17 bases between. The CDR3 length is 15 residues. For the CDR3, the DNA is TGCAGTGCTCGTCGGGCGTCCCCCGGCCAAGAGACCCAGTACTTC. As protein: CSARRASPGQETQYF.